The sequence of this T cell receptor (beta chain) was determined in a study of blood T cells in healthy people across ages. Whole-study results and caveats: Observed TCR beta diversity per million T cells went down as age went up. This fall followed a roughly linear course with age.

The draw of peripheral blood yielded approximately 11 milliliters from each donor. With each sample, at least 5 micrograms of total RNA were extracted. For the second PCR, which ran for about 6 to 12 cycles, a sample-barcoded 5' primer and a J-beta primer mix were used. TCRdb redid the calling of the 5' RACE reads with MiXCR, one entry per CDR3 protein. The sample includes 550,000 to 800,000 distinct CDR3 sequences, under 25% seen only once; the top ten take roughly 3.4%. V was trimmed by 0 bases and J by 2 bases, leaving 19 bases between them. Germline loops: CDR1 SQVTM, CDR2 ANQGSEA. The CDR3 totals 17 residues. At least ten counts were recorded for this clonotype. Its target is not known.

Sequencing used blood. The rearrangement uses TRBV29-1 and TRBJ1-1; D is uncertain. The sequence came from a man between 70 and 80 years old in good health. Here the CDR3 DNA reads TGCAGCGTTGAAGATCGCCATCTGGCGCGTAGAAACACTGAAGCTTTCTTT. This translates into CSVEDRHLARRNTEAFF. The full variable domain, its missing parts supplied by reference TRBV29-1 and TRBJ1-1, is SAVISQKPSRDICQRGTSLTIQCQVDSQVTMMFWYRQQPGQSLTLIATANQGSEATYESGFVIDKFPISRPNLTFSTLTVSNMSPEDSSIYLCSVEDRHLARRNTEAFFGQGTRLTVV.